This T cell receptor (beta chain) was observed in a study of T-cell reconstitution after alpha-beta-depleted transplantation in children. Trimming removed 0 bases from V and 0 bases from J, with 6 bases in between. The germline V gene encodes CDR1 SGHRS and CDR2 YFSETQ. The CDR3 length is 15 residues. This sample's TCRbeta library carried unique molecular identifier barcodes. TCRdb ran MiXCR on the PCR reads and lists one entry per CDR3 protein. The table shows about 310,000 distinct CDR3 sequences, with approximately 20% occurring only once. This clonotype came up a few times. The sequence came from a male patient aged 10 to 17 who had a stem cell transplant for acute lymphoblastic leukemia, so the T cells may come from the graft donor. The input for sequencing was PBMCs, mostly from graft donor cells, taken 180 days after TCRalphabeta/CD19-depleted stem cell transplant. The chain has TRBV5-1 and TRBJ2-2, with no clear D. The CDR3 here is CASSLGSSNTGELFF. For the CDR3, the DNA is TGCGCCAGCAGCTTGGGCAGTTCGAACACCGGGGAGCTGTTTTTT. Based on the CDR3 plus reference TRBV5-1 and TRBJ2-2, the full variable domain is KAGVTQTPRYLIKTRGQQVTLSCSPISGHRSVSWYQQTPGQGLQFLFEYFSETQRNKGNFPGRFSGRQFSNSRSEMNVSTLELGDSALYLCASSLGSSNTGELFFGEGSRLTVL.